The 20 T cell receptor beta chains listed next were all sequenced from one sample in a study of radiation and T cells in renal cell carcinoma. Using immunoSEQ multiplex PCR, the repertoire was profiled, and TCRdb retains in-frame clones only, with some absent. Of around 64,000 clones in the sample, over 60% are singletons; the top ten hold roughly 7.5%. Specified time point: blood 4 weeks post-SBRT, at nephrectomy. The treatment is: 15 Gy SBRT to primary tumor, nephrectomy 4 weeks later. The sequencing used blood, collected from a patient whose treatment included radiotherapy and nephrectomy. The receptors come from a man between 60 and 75 years old with renal cell carcinoma.

The gene calls are TRBV11-3 and TRBJ2-5; possibly TRBD1 for D (5 bases). V lost 0 bases and J lost 4, with 12 bases in between. The length of the CDR3 is 15 residues. Germline values: CDR1 SGHNT, CDR2 YENEEA. The CDR3 here is CASSLDSYRGETQYF. The CDR3 DNA sequence: TGTGCCAGCAGCTTAGATTCGTATAGGGGAGAGACCCAGTACTTC.

The chain carries TRBV6-5 and TRBJ1-1, with D possibly being TRBD1 (6 bases). Germline V lookup: CDR1 MNHEY, CDR2 SVGAGI. V lost 5 bases to trimming and J lost 0 bases, with 10 bases between them. This CDR3 has 14 amino acids. This CDR3 reads CASSGQQVNTEAFF. The CDR3 bases are TGTGCCAGCAGTGGACAGCAGGTGAACACTGAAGCTTTCTTT.

The genes are TRBV7-6 and TRBJ1-1; D unclear. This CDR3 spans 17 amino acids. V lost 2 bases to trimming and J lost 1 base, with 17 bases between them. Germline-derived CDR1 and CDR2 are SGHVS and FNYEAQ. In nucleotides, the CDR3 is TGTGCCAGCAGCTTAAACGGGAAAGCCTTAGGGAACACTGAAGCTTTCTTT. It is translated as CASSLNGKALGNTEAFF. Drawing the rest from reference TRBV7-6 and TRBJ1-1, the complete variable domain is GAGVSQSPRYKVTKRGQDVALRCDPISGHVSLYWYRQALGQGPEFLTYFNYEAQQDKSGLPNDRFSAERPEGSISTLTIQRTEQRDSAMYRCASSLNGKALGNTEAFFGQGTRLTVV.

This clone was counted between two and nine times. The rearrangement links TRBV28 to TRBJ2-4; possibly TRBD1 for D (5 bases). In germline, CDR1 is MDHEN, CDR2 SYDVKM. The CDR3 totals 10 residues. CDR3: CASKGDIQYF. The DNA of the CDR3 is TGTGCTTCTAAAGGGGACATTCAGTACTTC.

V and J are TRBV14 and TRBJ2-1; no clear D gene. The V gene's germline CDR1 is SGHDN and CDR2 FVKESK. This CDR3 is built from 16 residues. The V and J ends lost 4 bases and 10 bases respectively, with 23 bases between them. The CDR3 coding sequence is TGTGCCAGCAGCCCGACCTTGGCTTTGCTATCGTGGGAGCAGTTCTTC. It encodes CASSPTLALLSWEQFF.

CDR3 residues: CASSNTGGEDEQFF. The DNA of the CDR3 is TGTGCCAGCAGTAATACGGGGGGTGAGGATGAGCAGTTCTTC. The rearrangement links TRBV6-5 to TRBJ2-1, with 7 bases lining up with TRBD2. This CDR3 spans 14 amino acids. Unmatched junction bases numbered 9, after V lost 5 bases and J lost 8 bases. Germline lookup yields CDR1 MNHEY and CDR2 SVGAGI.

The chain uses TRBV19 and TRBJ2-7; tentative D call: TRBD2 (5 bases). V dropped 2 bases and J dropped 0 bases, with 11 bases sitting between them. Germline loops: CDR1 LNHDA, CDR2 SQIVND (reference sequence). The CDR3 runs to 15 residues. The CDR3 DNA is TGTGCCAGTAGTATAAGCGGCCATCACTCCTACGAGCAGTACTTC. It yields the protein CASSISGHHSYEQYF. Full variable domain (outside the CDR3, taken from reference TRBV19 and TRBJ2-7): DGGITQSPKYLFRKEGQNVTLSCEQNLNHDAMYWYRQDPGQGLRLIYYSQIVNDFQKGDIAEGYSVSREKKESFPLTVTSAQKNPTAFYLCASSISGHHSYEQYFGPGTRLTVT.

The chain couples TRBV18 to TRBJ2-4; 10 bases line up with TRBD2. This CDR3 spans 17 amino acids. Germline values: CDR1 KGHSH, CDR2 LQKENI. Trimming took 6 bases from V and 5 from J; bases not matched to a gene: 13. In DNA form, the CDR3 reads TGTGCCAGCTCGTCCGATATACCCGGGACTAGCGAAAACATTCAGTACTTC. The encoded protein is CASSSDIPGTSENIQYF.

This rearrangement joins TRBV6-6 to TRBJ1-1; D gene unclear. Germline loops: CDR1 MNHNY, CDR2 SVGAGI (reference sequence). Trimming removed 5 bases from V and 5 bases from J, with 18 bases in between. This CDR3 is 15 amino acids long. The CDR3 DNA reads TGTGCCAGCAGTCCCCTCTACAGCCCTGGGACTGAAGCTTTCTTT. It codes for CASSPLYSPGTEAFF.

V and J are TRBV7-9 and TRBJ1-4; 7 positions match TRBD1. The V segment lost 5 bases and the J segment 6 bases; nucleotides outside the gene matches: 6. The CDR3 contains 14 residues. The V gene's germline CDR1 is SEHNR and CDR2 FQNEAQ (reference sequence). The CDR3 nucleotides read TGTGCCAGCAGCATAAGACAGGGTTATGAAAAACTGTTTTTT. Amino acids: CASSIRQGYEKLFF.

This clone was observed once. V is TRBV19 and J is TRBJ1-2, with 7 bases matching TRBD1. Germline V CDR1 and CDR2: LNHDA, SQIVND (reference sequence). CDR3 length: 16 amino acids. After removal of 6 bases from V and 4 bases from J, the junction contained 14 bases not matched to a gene. The CDR3 DNA reads as TGTGCCAGTAGGGACTCGGGGAGGGGGCTTCGCTATGGCTACACCTTC. Protein: CASRDSGRGLRYGYTF. Full variable domain (remainder filled in from reference TRBV19 and TRBJ1-2): DGGITQSPKYLFRKEGQNVTLSCEQNLNHDAMYWYRQDPGQGLRLIYYSQIVNDFQKGDIAEGYSVSREKKESFPLTVTSAQKNPTAFYLCASRDSGRGLRYGYTFGSGTRLTVV.

V is TRBV5-4 and J is TRBJ2-7, with D perhaps TRBD2 (6 bases). This CDR3 region has 15 residues. Trimming took 3 bases from V and 4 from J, leaving 17 bases between them. Germline V gene lookup returns CDR1 SGHNT and CDR2 YYREEE (reference sequence). The chain's CDR3 is CASSSIGDSPYEQYV. CDR3 nucleotides: TGTGCCAGCAGCTCGATTGGGGACTCACCATACGAGCAGTACGTC.

CDR3 DNA sequence: TGTGCCAGCAGCTTAGATCCAATCCCGGACAGAGAAGCTTTCTTT. Protein product: CASSLDPIPDREAFF. The chain joins TRBV11-2 to TRBJ1-1; D is perhaps TRBD1 (6 bases). This CDR3 region has 15 residues. Trimming cost V 0 bases and J 8 bases, with 16 bases left between them. Looked up from germline, CDR1 is SGHAT and CDR2 is FQNNGV.

CDR3 nucleotide sequence: TGTGCCAGTAGTATAGATCCACAGTACTTGGGCTACACCTTC. As protein: CASSIDPQYLGYTF. The chain is built from TRBV19 and TRBJ1-2; D remains unclear. Germline loops: CDR1 LNHDA, CDR2 SQIVND (reference sequence). There are 14 residues in the CDR3. Trimming removed 0 bases from V and 8 bases from J, with 13 bases in between.

This rearrangement joins TRBV30 to TRBJ2-3; 9 bases fit TRBD2. Germline-derived CDR1 and CDR2 are GTSNPN and SVGIG (reference sequence). J gave up 2 bases and V 1 base, and 16 bases lay outside the gene matches. The CDR3 extends over 19 amino acids. CDR3 residues: CAWSDPAGGRLTYTDTQYF. The CDR3 DNA sequence: TGTGCCTGGAGTGACCCAGCGGGGGGACGTTTAACGTACACAGATACGCAGTATTTT.

This clone was seen a handful of times. The genes are TRBV7-3 and TRBJ2-1, with 8 bases fitting TRBD2. The germline V gene encodes CDR1 SGHTA and CDR2 FQGTGA. J was trimmed by 3 bases and V by 4 bases; bases with no gene match: 8. The length of the CDR3 is 16 residues. This CDR3 is CASSSGGSGNYNEQFF. CDR3 nucleotide sequence: TGTGCCAGCAGCTCTGGGGGTAGCGGGAACTACAATGAGCAGTTCTTC.

The J gene is TRBJ1-1, the V gene TRBV30, with 7 bases lining up with TRBD1. CDR3 length: 13 amino acids. The germline V gene has CDR1 GTSNPN and CDR2 SVGIG (reference sequence). V was pared by 4 bases and J by 3 bases, with 5 bases of the junction left unmatched. Here the CDR3 reads CAWKRGRDTEAFF. The CDR3 DNA reads as TGTGCCTGGAAGAGGGGGCGGGACACTGAAGCTTTCTTT.

The V gene is TRBV21-1, the J gene TRBJ1-3. TRBV21-1 represents a pseudogene. The length of the CDR3 is 14 residues. CDR3 bases: TGTGCCGGTGGCCCGGACGGCTCTGGAAACACCATATATTTT. Translated: CAGGPDGSGNTIYF.

The genes are TRBV6-5 and TRBJ1-3; unclear D gene. Per the germline V gene, CDR1 is MNHEY and CDR2 is SVGAGI. Trimming shortened V by 8 bases and J by 2 bases, and 10 bases separated the two germline ends. This CDR3 spans 13 amino acids. This CDR3 is CASVVSTGNTIYF. The CDR3 DNA reads TGTGCCAGCGTCGTTTCTACTGGAAACACCATATATTTT.

This clone was recorded once. The chain couples TRBV11-3 to TRBJ2-2, with TRBD2 matching 7 bases. Germline CDR1 is SGHNT and CDR2 is YENEEA. The trim removed 5 bases at V and 0 bases at J, leaving 9 bases unmatched. This CDR3 spans 17 amino acids. In DNA form, the CDR3 reads TGTGCCAGCAGCCATTCGGGGCTAGCGGCGAACACCGGGGAGCTGTTTTTT. The encoded protein is CASSHSGLAANTGELFF.